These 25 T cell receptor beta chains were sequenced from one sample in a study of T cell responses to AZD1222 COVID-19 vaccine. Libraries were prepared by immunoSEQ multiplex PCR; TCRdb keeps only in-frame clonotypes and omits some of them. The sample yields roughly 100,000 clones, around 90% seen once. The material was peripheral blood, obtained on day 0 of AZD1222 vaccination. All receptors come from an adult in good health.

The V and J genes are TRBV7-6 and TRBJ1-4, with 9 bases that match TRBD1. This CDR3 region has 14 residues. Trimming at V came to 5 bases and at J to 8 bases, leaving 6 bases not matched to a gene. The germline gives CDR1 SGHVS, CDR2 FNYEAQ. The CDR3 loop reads CASSRDRVNEKLFF. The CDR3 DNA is TGTGCCAGCAGCCGGGACAGGGTTAACGAAAAACTGTTTTTT.

The CDR3 sequence: CASSTSVSYNEQFF. The CDR3 DNA follows: TGTGCCAGCAGTACTAGTGTCTCCTACAATGAGCAGTTCTTC. The J gene is TRBJ2-1, the V gene TRBV2, with D maybe TRBD2 (5 bases). Germline values: CDR1 SNHLY, CDR2 FYNNEI. The CDR3 covers 14 residues. Trimming cost V 5 bases and J 0 bases, with 8 bases left between them. The full variable domain, rest sourced from reference TRBV2 and TRBJ2-1, is EPEVTQTPSHQVTQMGQEVILRCVPISNHLYFYWYRQILGQKVEFLVSFYNNEISEKSEIFDDQFSVERPDGSNFTLKIRSTKLEDSAMYFCASSTSVSYNEQFFGPGTRLTVL.

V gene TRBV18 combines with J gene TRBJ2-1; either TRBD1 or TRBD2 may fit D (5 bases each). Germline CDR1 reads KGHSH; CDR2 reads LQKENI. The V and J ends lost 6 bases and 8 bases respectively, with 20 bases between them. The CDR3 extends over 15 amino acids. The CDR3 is CASSPTGRGPHEQFF. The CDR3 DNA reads TGTGCCAGCTCGCCCACGGGACGGGGCCCACATGAGCAGTTCTTC.

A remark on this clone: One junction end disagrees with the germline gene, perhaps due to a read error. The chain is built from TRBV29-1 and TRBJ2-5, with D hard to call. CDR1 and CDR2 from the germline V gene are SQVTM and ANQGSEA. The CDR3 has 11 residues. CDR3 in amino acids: CSVLEQGTQYF. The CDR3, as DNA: TGCAGCGTTCTAGAACAAGGGACCCAGTACTTC.

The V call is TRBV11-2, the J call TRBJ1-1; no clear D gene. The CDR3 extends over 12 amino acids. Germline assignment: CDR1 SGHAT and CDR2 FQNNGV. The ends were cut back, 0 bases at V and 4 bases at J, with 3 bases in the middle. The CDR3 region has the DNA TGTGCCAGCAGCTTAGATAGCACTGAAGCTTTCTTT. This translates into CASSLDSTEAFF.

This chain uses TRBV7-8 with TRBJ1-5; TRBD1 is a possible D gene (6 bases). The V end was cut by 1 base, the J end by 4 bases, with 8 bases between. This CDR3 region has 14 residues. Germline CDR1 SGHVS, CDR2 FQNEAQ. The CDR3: CASSLVRGNQPQHF. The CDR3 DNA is TGTGCCAGCAGCTTAGTCAGGGGAAATCAGCCCCAGCATTTT. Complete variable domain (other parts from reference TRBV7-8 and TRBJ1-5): GAGVSQSPRYKVAKRGQDVALRCDPISGHVSLFWYQQALGQGPEFLTYFQNEAQLDKSGLPSDRFFAERPEGSVSTLKIQRTQQEDSAVYLCASSLVRGNQPQHFGDGTRLSIL.

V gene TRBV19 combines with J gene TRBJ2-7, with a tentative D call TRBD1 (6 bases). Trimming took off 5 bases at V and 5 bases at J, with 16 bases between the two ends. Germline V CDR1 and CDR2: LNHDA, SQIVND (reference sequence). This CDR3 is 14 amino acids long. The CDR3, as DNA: TGTGCCAGTAGTGTCACGACAGGTCGTAACGAGCAGTACTTC. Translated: CASSVTTGRNEQYF. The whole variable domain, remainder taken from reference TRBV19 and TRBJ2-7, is DGGITQSPKYLFRKEGQNVTLSCEQNLNHDAMYWYRQDPGQGLRLIYYSQIVNDFQKGDIAEGYSVSREKKESFPLTVTSAQKNPTAFYLCASSVTTGRNEQYFGPGTRLTVT.

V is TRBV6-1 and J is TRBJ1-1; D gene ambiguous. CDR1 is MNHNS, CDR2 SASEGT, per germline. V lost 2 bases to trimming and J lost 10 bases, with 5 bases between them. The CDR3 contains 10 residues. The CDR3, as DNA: TGTGCCAGCAGTGAATACCCAGCTTTCTTT. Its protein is CASSEYPAFF.

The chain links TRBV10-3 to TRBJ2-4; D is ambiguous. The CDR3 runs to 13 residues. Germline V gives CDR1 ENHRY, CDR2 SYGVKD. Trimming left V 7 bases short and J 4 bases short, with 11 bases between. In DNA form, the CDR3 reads TGTGCCATCACCACGGACCTTAAAAACATTCAGTACTTC. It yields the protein CAITTDLKNIQYF.

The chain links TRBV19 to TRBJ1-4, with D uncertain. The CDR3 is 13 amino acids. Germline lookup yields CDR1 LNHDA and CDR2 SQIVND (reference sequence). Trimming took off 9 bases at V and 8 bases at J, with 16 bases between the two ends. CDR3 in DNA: TGTGCCAGCAAAGAATTGGGCCCAGAAAAACTGTTTTTT. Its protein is CASKELGPEKLFF.

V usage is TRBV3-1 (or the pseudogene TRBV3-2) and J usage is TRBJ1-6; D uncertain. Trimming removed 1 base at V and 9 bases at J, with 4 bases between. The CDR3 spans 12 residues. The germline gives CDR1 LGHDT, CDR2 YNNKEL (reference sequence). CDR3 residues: CASSQGSSPLHF. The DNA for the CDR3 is TGTGCCAGCAGCCAAGGGAGTTCACCCCTCCACTTT.

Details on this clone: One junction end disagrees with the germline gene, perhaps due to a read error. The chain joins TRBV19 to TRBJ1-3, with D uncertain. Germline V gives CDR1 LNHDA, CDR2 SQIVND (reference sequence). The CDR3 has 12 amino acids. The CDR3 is CASSILQSTLNF. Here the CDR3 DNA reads TGTGCCAGTAGTATCCTCCAGTCGACTTTGAATTTT.

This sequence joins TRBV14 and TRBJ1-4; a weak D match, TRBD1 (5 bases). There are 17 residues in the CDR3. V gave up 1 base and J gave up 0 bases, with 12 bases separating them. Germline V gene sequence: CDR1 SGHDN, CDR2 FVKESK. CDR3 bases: TGTGCCAGCAGCCAAGGGGCCTGGGGGACAACTAATGAAAAACTGTTTTTT. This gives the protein CASSQGAWGTTNEKLFF.

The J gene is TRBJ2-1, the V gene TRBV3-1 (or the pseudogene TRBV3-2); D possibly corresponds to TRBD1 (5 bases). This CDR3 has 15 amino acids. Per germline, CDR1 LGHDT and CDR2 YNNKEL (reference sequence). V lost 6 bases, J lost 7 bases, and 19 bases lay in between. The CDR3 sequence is CASSSQGVCTNEQFF. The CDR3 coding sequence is TGTGCCAGCAGTAGTCAGGGCGTTTGTACAAATGAGCAGTTCTTC.

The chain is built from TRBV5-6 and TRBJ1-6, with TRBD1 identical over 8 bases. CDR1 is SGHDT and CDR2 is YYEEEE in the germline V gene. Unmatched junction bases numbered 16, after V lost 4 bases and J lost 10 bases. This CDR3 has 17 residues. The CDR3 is CASSLYGQGVFGSPLHF. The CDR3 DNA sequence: TGTGCCAGCAGCCTTTACGGACAGGGAGTCTTTGGGTCACCCCTCCACTTT.

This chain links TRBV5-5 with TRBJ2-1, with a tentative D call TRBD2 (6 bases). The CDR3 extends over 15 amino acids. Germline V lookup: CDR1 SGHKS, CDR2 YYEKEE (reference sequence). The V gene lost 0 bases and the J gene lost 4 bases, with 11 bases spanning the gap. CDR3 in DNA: TGTGCCAGCAGCTTGGGCGGGACCGCATACAATGAGCAGTTCTTC. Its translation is CASSLGGTAYNEQFF.

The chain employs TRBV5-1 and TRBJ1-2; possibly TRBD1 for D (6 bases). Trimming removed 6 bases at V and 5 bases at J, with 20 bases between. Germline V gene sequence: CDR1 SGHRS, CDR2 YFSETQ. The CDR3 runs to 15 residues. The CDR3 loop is CASKSNLGGEYGYTF. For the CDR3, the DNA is TGCGCCAGCAAAAGTAACCTCGGGGGCGAGTATGGCTACACCTTC.

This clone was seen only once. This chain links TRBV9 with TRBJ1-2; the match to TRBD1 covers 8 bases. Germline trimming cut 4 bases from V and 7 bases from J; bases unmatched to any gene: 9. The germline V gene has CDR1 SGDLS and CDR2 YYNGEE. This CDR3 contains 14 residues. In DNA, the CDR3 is TGTGCCAGCAGCACCCGACAGGGGATCTCTGGCTACACCTTC. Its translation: CASSTRQGISGYTF.

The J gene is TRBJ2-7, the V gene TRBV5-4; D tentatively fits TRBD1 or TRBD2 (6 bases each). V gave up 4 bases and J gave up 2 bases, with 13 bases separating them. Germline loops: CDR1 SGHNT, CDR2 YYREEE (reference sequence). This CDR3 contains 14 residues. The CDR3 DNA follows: TGTGCCAGCAGCCCGACGGGGGCCGCCTACGAGCAGTACTTC. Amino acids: CASSPTGAAYEQYF. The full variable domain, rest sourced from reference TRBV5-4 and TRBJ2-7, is ETGVTQSPTHLIKTRGQQVTLRCSSQSGHNTVSWYQQALGQGPQFIFQYYREEENGRGNFPPRFSGLQFPNYSSELNVNALELDDSALYLCASSPTGAAYEQYFGPGTRLTVT.

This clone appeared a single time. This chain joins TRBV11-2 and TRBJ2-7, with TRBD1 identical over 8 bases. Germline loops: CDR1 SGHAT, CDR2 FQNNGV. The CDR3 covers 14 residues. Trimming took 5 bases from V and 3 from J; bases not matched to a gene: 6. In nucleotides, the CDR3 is TGTGCCAGCAGCCCTCAGGGGGCATACTACGAGCAGTACTTC. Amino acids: CASSPQGAYYEQYF.

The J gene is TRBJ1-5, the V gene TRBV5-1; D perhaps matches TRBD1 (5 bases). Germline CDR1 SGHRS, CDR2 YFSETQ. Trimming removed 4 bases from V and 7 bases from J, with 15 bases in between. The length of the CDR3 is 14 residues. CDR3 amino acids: CASSLDSGGQPQHF. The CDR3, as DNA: TGCGCCAGCAGCCTCGACAGTGGAGGACAGCCCCAGCATTTT. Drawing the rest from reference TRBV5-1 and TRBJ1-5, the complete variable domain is KAGVTQTPRYLIKTRGQQVTLSCSPISGHRSVSWYQQTPGQGLQFLFEYFSETQRNKGNFPGRFSGRQFSNSRSEMNVSTLELGDSALYLCASSLDSGGQPQHFGDGTRLSIL.

The CDR3 loop is CAISDPEGLDGYGYTF. The CDR3 nucleotides read TGTGCCATCAGTGACCCTGAGGGGTTAGATGGCTATGGCTACACCTTC. J is TRBJ1-2 and V is TRBV10-3, with D possibly matching TRBD1 (5 bases). This CDR3 contains 16 residues. V lost 3 bases, J lost 4 bases, and 18 bases lay in between. Looked up from germline, CDR1 is ENHRY and CDR2 is SYGVKD.

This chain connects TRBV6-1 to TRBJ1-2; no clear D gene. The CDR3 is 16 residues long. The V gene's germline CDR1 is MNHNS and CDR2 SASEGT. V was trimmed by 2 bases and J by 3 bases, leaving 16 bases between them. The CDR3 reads CASSEPEGNRYYGYTF. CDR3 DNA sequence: TGTGCCAGCAGTGAACCAGAAGGGAACCGATACTATGGCTACACCTTC.

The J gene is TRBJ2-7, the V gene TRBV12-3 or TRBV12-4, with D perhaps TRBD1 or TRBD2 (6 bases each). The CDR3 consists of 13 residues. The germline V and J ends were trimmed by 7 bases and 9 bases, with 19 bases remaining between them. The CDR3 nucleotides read TGTGCCAGCACCCCCGGGGGCGGTTTAGGGCAGTACTTC. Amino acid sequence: CASTPGGGLGQYF.

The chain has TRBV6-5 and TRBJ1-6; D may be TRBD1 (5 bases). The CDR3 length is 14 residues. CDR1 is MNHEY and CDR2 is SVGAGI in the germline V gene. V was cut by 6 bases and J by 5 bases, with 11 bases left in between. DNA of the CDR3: TGTGCCAGCAGCCGGGACTGGCATAATTCACCCCTCCACTTT. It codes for CASSRDWHNSPLHF.